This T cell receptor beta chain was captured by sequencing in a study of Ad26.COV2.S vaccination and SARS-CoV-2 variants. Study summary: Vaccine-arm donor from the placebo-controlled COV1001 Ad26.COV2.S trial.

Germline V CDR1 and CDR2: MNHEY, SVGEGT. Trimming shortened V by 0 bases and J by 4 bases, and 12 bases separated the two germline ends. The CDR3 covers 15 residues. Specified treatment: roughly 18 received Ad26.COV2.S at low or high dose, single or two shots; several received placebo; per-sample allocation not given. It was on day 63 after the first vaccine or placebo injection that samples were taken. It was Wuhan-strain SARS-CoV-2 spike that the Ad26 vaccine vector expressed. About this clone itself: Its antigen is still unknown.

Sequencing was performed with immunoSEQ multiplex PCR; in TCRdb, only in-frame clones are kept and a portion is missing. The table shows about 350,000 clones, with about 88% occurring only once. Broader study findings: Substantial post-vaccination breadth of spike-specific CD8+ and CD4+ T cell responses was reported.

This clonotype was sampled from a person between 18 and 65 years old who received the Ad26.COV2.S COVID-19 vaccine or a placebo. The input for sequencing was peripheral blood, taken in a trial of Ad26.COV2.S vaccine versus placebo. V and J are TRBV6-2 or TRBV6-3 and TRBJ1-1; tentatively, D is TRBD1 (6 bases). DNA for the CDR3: TGTGCCAGCAGTTACTCCGCAGGGGCTCTCACTGAAGCTTTCTTT. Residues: CASSYSAGALTEAFF.